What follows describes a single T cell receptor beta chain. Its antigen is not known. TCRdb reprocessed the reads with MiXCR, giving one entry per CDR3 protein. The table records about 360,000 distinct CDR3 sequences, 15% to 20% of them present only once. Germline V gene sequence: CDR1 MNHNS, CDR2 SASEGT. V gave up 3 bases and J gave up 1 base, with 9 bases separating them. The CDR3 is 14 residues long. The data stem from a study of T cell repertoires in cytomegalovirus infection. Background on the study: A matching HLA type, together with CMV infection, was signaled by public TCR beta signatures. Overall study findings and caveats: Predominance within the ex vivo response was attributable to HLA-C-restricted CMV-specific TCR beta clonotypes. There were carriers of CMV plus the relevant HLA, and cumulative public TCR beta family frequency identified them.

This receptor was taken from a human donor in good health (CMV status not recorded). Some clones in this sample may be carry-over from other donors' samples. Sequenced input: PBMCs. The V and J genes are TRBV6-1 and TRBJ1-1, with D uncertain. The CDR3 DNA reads TGTGCCAGCAGTGATACAGAACCGAACACTGAAGCTTTCTTT. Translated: CASSDTEPNTEAFF.